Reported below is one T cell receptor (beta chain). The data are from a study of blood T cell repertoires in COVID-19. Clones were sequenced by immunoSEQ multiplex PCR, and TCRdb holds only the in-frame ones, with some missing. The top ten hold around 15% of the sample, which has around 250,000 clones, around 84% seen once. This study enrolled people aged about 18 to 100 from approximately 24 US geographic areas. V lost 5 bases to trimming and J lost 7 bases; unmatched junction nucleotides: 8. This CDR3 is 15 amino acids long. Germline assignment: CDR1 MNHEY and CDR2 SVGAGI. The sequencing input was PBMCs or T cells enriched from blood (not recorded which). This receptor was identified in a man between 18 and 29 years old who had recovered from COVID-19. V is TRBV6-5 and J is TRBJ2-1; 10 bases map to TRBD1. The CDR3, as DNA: TGTGCCAGCAGTACCGGGACAGGGGCCTCAAATGAGCAGTTCTTC. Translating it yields CASSTGTGASNEQFF.